This T cell receptor beta chain is drawn from a study of graft-versus-host responses after intestinal transplantation. Study at large: Anti-thymocyte globulin served as induction for all recipients, who then took tacrolimus and steroids for 3 to 4 years.

Germline-derived CDR1 and CDR2 are MDHEN and SYDVKM. CDR3 length: 15 residues. Trimming stripped 3 bases from V and 7 bases from J, with 16 bases between. General study results and limits: Detection of GvH clones occurred in recipient marrow, and some had their first appearance in ileum or blood.

Once graft tissue had been processed, intraepithelial and lamina propria lymphocytes were released. Some clones are missing from TCRdb's copy, which holds only in-frame ones; the method was immunoSEQ multiplex PCR. This sample carries some 14,000 clones, around 70% of them seen once, and the ten largest clones take 20% to 25%. Only one count was recorded for this clone. Its antigen is still unknown. The receptor was derived from a human patient who received an intestinal transplant, so some T cells may come from the graft donor. The genes are TRBV28 and TRBJ2-1; D tentatively reads TRBD1 or TRBD2 (5 bases each). The sample in question was ileum tissue, obtained around 720 days after intestinal transplantation. CDR3 coding DNA: TGTGCCAGCAGTTTCTACGGGGCCCTGGAGAATGAGCAGTTCTTC. Translating gives CASSFYGALENEQFF.